The entry below gives a single T cell receptor (beta chain) sequence along with its context. In the original workflow: Quantification of nucleated cells was approximated via reference gene primer amplification. Assay used: immunoSEQ multiplex PCR; TCRdb lists only in-frame clones, some missing. The V and J calls and clone size were taken over from that table, and D and trimming were inferred from the DNA. The table records approximately 130,000 clones, about 90% of them present only once. This entry comes from a study of blood T cell repertoires in COVID-19. Across the whole study: Some COVID-19 samples were acute and others convalescent; all came from the United States, Italy and Spain. T cells, B-cell-depleted T cells, or PBMCs supplied cDNA or gDNA.

The CDR3 has 14 residues. V was pared by 4 bases and J by 5 bases, with 16 bases between. Germline V gives CDR1 SGHRS, CDR2 YFSETQ. The sequence was obtained from a woman between 50 and 59 years old who had recovered from COVID-19. Input material: peripheral blood. The V call is TRBV5-1, the J call TRBJ2-7; possibly TRBD2 for D (5 bases). CDR3 DNA: TGCGCCAGCAGCCCCGGACTGGTTGTGAACGAGCAGTACTTC. Translated: CASSPGLVVNEQYF. Together with reference TRBV5-1 and TRBJ2-7, the CDR3 gives the full variable domain: KAGVTQTPRYLIKTRGQQVTLSCSPISGHRSVSWYQQTPGQGLQFLFEYFSETQRNKGNFPGRFSGRQFSNSRSEMNVSTLELGDSALYLCASSPGLVVNEQYFGPGTRLTVT.